This T cell receptor beta chain was captured in a study of T cell responses to AZD1222 COVID-19 vaccine. The study, taken as a whole, reports: Dominant CD4 TCR responses targeted spike regions 160-218 and 743-854. Clonal diversity was possibly underestimated, and the donors were mostly white British, with more females.

Germline loops: CDR1 MNHEY, CDR2 SVGAGI. This CDR3 spans 13 amino acids. J gave up 3 bases and V 9 bases, and 7 bases lay outside the gene matches. Notes on this clone: Its antigen is not known.

The data were produced by immunoSEQ multiplex PCR, yet TCRdb's version contains in-frame clones alone and is incomplete. This sample has 120,000 to 150,000 clones, with about 91% found just once. The material sequenced was peripheral blood, taken on day 0 of AZD1222 vaccination. The TCR was taken from an adult in good health. V is TRBV6-5 and J is TRBJ2-5; TRBD1 matches at 7 bases. The CDR3 coding sequence is TGTGCCAGTCCTCACAGGGGAGAAGAGACCCAGTACTTC. Encoded protein: CASPHRGEETQYF.